These 9 T cell receptor beta chains came from one sample sequenced in a study of regulatory T cells in long-lasting Graves disease. The authors built TCR beta libraries using iRepertoire HTBI primers and Arm-PCR of CDR3 regions. TCRdb itself ran the multiplex PCR reads through MiXCR, one entry per CDR3 protein. The sample carries about 500,000 distinct CDR3 sequences, roughly 17% recorded once. Time point noted: newly diagnosed GD, antithyroid drugs for less than 3 months. PBMC-derived RNA was used for the TCR library. This sample was shared with a second study, whose subject was T cells in Graves' hyperthyroidism and ophthalmopathy.

The material was peripheral blood mononuclear cells (PBMCs), obtained at new diagnosis, from a patient treated with antithyroid drugs. The receptors come from a man in his forties with Graves disease.

The genes are TRBV25-1 and TRBJ1-1; 7 bases map to TRBD1. This CDR3 comprises 12 residues. CDR1 is MGHDK, CDR2 SYGVNS, per germline. Trimming at V came to 3 bases and at J to 7 bases, leaving 2 bases not matched to a gene. CDR3 coding DNA: TGTGCCAGCAGTGACTGGGACAGTGAAGCTTTCTTT. Translated: CASSDWDSEAFF.

This clonotype showed up just a few times. V and J are TRBV6-2 or TRBV6-3 and TRBJ2-2; D gene uncertain. V lost 4 bases and J lost 6, with 6 bases in between. The germline gives CDR1 MNHEY, CDR2 SVGEGT. The CDR3 length is 12 residues. This CDR3 reads CASSSMSGELFF. In DNA form, the CDR3 reads TGTGCCAGCAGTTCGATGTCCGGGGAGCTGTTTTTT.

This clonotype occurred many times. V usage is TRBV20-1 and J usage is TRBJ2-3; perhaps TRBD1 as D (5 bases). This CDR3 spans 15 amino acids. Germline V CDR1 and CDR2: DFQATT, SNEGSKA (reference sequence). The V end was cut by 3 bases, the J end by 1 base, with 14 bases between. The CDR3 nucleotides read TGCAGTGCTAGTGACAGATCTGGGGGCACAGATACGCAGTATTTT. Its protein is CSASDRSGGTDTQYF.

The chain joins TRBV6-1 to TRBJ2-4; D may be TRBD1 (6 bases). Germline loops: CDR1 MNHNS, CDR2 SASEGT. The CDR3 has 14 amino acids. Trimming stripped 7 bases from V and 3 bases from J, with 13 bases between. This chain's CDR3 is CASKSGTIKNIQYF. The CDR3 nucleotides are TGTGCCAGCAAGTCGGGGACAATCAAAAACATTCAGTACTTC.

The CDR3 reads CSVLVTLQNSYNEQFF. DNA of the CDR3: TGCAGCGTTCTGGTAACCTTGCAGAATTCCTACAATGAGCAGTTCTTC. The chain has TRBV29-1 and TRBJ2-1, with unresolved D. This CDR3 is 16 amino acids long. V was clipped by 5 bases and J by 1 base, with 18 bases between them. Per germline, CDR1 SQVTM and CDR2 ANQGSEA.

This clonotype was detected ten times or more. This chain uses TRBV18 with TRBJ1-3; the D is unclear. The CDR3 totals 15 residues. Between the trimmed V and J ends, which lost 3 bases and 3 bases, there was a span of 12 bases. The germline CDR1 and CDR2 sequences are KGHSH and LQKENI. The CDR3 region is CASSPRRFRGNTIYF. The CDR3 nucleotides read TGTGCCAGCTCACCCCGGAGGTTCCGTGGAAACACCATATATTTT.

CDR3 DNA: TGTGCCAGCAGCCTCGACAGGGTAGAAGCGGGAGCTTACGAGCAGTACTTC. This encodes CASSLDRVEAGAYEQYF. The V call is TRBV11-2, the J call TRBJ2-7, with D maybe TRBD2 (8 bases). V lost 5 bases and J lost 4, with 24 bases in between. The CDR3 has 17 amino acids. The germline CDR1 and CDR2 sequences are SGHAT and FQNNGV.

This clonotype has only a few counts. The chain is built from TRBV29-1 and TRBJ2-7; 7 bases line up with TRBD2. Germline V CDR1 and CDR2: SQVTM, ANQGSEA. This CDR3 has 15 amino acids. The V segment lost 6 bases and the J segment 0 bases; nucleotides outside the gene matches: 11. The CDR3 spells CSVPMGGGSSYEQYF. DNA of the CDR3: TGCAGCGTCCCCATGGGGGGAGGGAGCTCCTACGAGCAGTACTTC.

Only a few counts were recorded for this clonotype. The V gene is TRBV20-1, the J gene TRBJ2-7, with D possibly matching TRBD2 (8 bases). V gave up 4 bases and J gave up 2 bases, with 12 bases separating them. CDR3 length: 13 amino acids. The germline V gene has CDR1 DFQATT and CDR2 SNEGSKA (reference sequence). CDR3 nucleotides: TGCAGTGCTACCGGGAGGGGGCCCTACGAGCAGTACTTC. Translating it yields CSATGRGPYEQYF.